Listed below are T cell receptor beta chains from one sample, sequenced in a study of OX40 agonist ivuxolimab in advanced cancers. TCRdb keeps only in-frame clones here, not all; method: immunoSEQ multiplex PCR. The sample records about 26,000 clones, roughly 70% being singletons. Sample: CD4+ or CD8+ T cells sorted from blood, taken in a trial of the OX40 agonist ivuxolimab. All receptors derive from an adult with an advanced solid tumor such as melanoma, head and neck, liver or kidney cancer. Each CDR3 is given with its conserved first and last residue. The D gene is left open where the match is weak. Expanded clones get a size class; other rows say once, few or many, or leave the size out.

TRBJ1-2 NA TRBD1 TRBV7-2 TGTGCCAGCAGCTTAGCCCGGACAGGAGGATATGGCTACACCTTC CASSLARTGGYGYTF
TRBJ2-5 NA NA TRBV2 TGTGCCAGCAGTGAAGGGGGAGTGGGACAAGAGACCCAGTACTTC CASSEGGVGQETQYF
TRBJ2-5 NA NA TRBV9 TGTGCCAGCAGCCCCAGTCGTCAAGAGACCCAGTACTTC CASSPSRQETQYF
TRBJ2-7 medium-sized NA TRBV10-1 TGCGCCAGCAGTGAGTCAAAGGGGTTCGAGCAGTACTTC CASSESKGFEQYF
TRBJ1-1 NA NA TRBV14 TGTGCCAGCAGCCAAGATGCCGGTTTTTTTCGACTCGCCGATGGGACTGAAGCTTTCTTT CASSQDAGFFRLADGTEAFF
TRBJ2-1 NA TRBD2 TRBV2 TGTGCCGGCCAAGGGAGCGGGGGAAGCTACAATGAGCAGTTCTTC CAGQGSGGSYNEQFF
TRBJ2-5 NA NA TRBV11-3 TGTGCCAGCAGCTCTGGTCCCACAAAGACCCAGTACTTC CASSSGPTKTQYF
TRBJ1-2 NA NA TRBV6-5 TGTGCCAGCAGTTACTCGCCCACTGATATTTATGGCTACACCTTC CASSYSPTDIYGYTF
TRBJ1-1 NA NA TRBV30 TGTGCCTGGGGGGGTTCAGCCACTGAAGCTTTCTTT CAWGGSATEAFF
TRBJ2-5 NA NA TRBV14 TGTGCCAGCAGCCAAGTATTCCAAGGTCGGGAGACCCAGTACTTC CASSQVFQGRETQYF
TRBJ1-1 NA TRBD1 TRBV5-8 TGTGCCAGCAGCTTGACCTTCGGGACAGGGAACACTGAAGCTTTCTTT CASSLTFGTGNTEAFF
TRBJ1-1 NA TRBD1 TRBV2 TGTGCCAGCAGTGAAGCGAAAGTGGGACAGGGTTCTGAAGCTTTCTTT CASSEAKVGQGSEAFF
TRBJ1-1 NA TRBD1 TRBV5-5 TGTGCCAGCAGCTTAACCGACAGGGGATTGGAAGCTTTCTTT CASSLTDRGLEAFF
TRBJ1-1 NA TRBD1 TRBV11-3 TGTGCCAGCAGCTTAGGGACAGGGCGTACTGAAGCTTTCTTT CASSLGTGRTEAFF
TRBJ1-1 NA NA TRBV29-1 TGCAGCGTTGGGGGGGACCGCAGGAACACTGAAGCTTTCTTT CSVGGDRRNTEAFF
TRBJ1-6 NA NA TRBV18 TGTGCCAGCTCAAGCGGTACTCAGGATTCACCCCTCCACTTT CASSSGTQDSPLHF
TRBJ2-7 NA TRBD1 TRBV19 TGTGCCAGTAGTGAGGGGGCGATCTCCGAGCAGTACTTC CASSEGAISEQYF